This TCR beta chain stems from a study of blood T cell repertoires in COVID-19. Study-wide background: COVID-19 samples collected from the United States, Italy and Spain covered acute and convalescent phases. Sources were T cells, B-cell-depleted T cells, or PBMCs; the material itself was cDNA or gDNA.

Per the original data handling: Amplification of reference gene primers provided the estimated nucleated cell counts. TCRdb's copy holds only in-frame clones and misses some; the assay was immunoSEQ multiplex PCR. The V and J calls and clone size are taken from that table; D and trimming were inferred from the DNA. The sample has under 60,000 clones; about three quarters are singletons. The source of this sequence is a human donor with active or convalescent COVID-19. The donor label of this sample is uncertain. Sequencing used peripheral blood.

The CDR3 spells CASRRAGRDYEQYF. For the CDR3, the DNA is TGTGCCAGCAGGCGTGCCGGCAGGGACTACGAGCAGTACTTC. The chain has TRBV6-5 and TRBJ2-7; possible D gene TRBD1, 5 bases. The germline CDR1 and CDR2 sequences are MNHEY and SVGAGI. This CDR3 comprises 14 residues. Trimming cost V 6 bases and J 3 bases, with 15 bases left between them.